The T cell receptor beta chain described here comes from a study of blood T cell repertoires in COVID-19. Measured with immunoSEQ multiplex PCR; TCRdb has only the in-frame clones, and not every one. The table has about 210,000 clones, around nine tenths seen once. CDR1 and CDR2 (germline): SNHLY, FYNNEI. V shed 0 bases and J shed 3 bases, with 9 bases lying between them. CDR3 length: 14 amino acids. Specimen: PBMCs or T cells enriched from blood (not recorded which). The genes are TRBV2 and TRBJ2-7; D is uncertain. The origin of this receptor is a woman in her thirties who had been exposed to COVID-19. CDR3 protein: CASSEAFGIYEQYF. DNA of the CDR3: TGTGCCAGCAGTGAAGCATTCGGTATCTACGAGCAGTACTTC.